This T cell receptor (beta chain) came from a study of graft-versus-host responses after intestinal transplantation. The CDR3 has 15 residues. Germline-derived CDR1 and CDR2 are SGHDT and YYEEEE. With 4 bases removed from V and 3 bases from J, the gap between germline ends came to 16 bases. TCRdb's table, derived via immunoSEQ multiplex PCR, lists solely in-frame clones and lacks some. The data hold tens of thousands of clones, with roughly nine tenths observed a single time. This sequence was found in a human patient who received an intestinal transplant, so some T cells may come from the graft donor. The chain uses TRBV5-6 and TRBJ1-2; D gene unclear. Source: PBMCs, taken around 43 weeks after intestinal transplant. The CDR3 is CASSEGPNWDYGYTF. The CDR3 bases are TGTGCCAGCAGCGAAGGACCAAATTGGGACTATGGCTACACCTTC. The full variable domain, its missing parts supplied by reference TRBV5-6 and TRBJ1-2, is DAGVTQSPTHLIKTRGQQVTLRCSPKSGHDTVSWYQQALGQGPQFIFQYYEEEERQRGNFPDRFSGHQFPNYSSELNVNALLLGDSALYLCASSEGPNWDYGYTFGSGTRLTVV.